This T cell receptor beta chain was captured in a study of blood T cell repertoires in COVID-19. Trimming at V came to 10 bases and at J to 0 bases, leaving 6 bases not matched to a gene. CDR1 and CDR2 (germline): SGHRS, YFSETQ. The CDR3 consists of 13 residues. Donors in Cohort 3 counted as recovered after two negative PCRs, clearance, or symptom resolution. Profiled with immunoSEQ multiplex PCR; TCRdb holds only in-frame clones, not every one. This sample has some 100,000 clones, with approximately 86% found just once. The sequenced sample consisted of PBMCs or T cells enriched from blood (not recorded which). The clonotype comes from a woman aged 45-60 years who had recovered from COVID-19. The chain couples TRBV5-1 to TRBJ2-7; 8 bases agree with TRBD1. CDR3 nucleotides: TGCGCCTCCCGGACAGGGAGCTCCTACGAGCAGTACTTC. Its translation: CASRTGSSYEQYF.